Given below is one TCR beta chain in context. One entry per CDR3 protein results from TCRdb running MiXCR on the RT-PCR reads. Among almost 700,000 distinct CDR3 sequences listed, 11% to 15% were seen once. CDR3 length equals 15 residues. Germline CDR1 and CDR2: SGHRS and YFSETQ. Trimming stripped 3 bases from V and 0 bases from J, with 11 bases between. This receptor was taken from a female donor in good health, serving as a healthy control. The chain recombines TRBV5-1 with TRBJ2-3, with TRBD2 as a possible D gene (6 bases). Sequenced: memory CD4+ T cells from blood. CDR3 coding DNA: TGCGCCAGCAGCTCCGGGACTTCGAGCACAGATACGCAGTATTTT. Amino acid sequence: CASSSGTSSTDTQYF.